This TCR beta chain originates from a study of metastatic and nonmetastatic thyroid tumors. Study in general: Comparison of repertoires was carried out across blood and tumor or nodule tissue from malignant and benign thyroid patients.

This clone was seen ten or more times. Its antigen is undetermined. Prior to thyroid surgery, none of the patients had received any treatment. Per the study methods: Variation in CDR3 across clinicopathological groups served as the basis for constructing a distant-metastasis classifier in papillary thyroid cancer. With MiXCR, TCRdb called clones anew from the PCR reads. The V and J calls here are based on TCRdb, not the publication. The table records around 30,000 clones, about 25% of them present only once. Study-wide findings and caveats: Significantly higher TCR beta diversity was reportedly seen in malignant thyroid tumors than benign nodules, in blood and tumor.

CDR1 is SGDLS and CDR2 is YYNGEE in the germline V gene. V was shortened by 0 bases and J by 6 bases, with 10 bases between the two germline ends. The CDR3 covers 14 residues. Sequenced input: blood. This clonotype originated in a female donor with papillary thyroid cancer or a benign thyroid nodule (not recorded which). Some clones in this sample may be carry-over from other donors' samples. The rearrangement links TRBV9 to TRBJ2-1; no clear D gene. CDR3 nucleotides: TGTGCCAGCAGCGTAGACGTAAACACCAATGAGCAGTTCTTC. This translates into CASSVDVNTNEQFF.